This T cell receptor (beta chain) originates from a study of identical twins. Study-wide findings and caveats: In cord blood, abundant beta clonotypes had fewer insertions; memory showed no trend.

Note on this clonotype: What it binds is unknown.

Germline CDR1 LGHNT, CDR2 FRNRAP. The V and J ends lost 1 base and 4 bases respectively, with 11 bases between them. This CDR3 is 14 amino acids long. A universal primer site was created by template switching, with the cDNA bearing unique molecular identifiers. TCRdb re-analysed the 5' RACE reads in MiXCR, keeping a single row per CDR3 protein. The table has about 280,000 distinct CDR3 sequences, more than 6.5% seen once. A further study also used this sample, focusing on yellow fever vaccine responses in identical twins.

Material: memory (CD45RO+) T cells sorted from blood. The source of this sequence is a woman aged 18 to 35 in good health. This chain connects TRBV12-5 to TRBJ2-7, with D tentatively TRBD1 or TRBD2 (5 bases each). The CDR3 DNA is TGTGCTAGTGGTTTGGGTGGGACGGTGTACGAGCAGTACTTC. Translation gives CASGLGGTVYEQYF.